This T cell receptor (beta chain) was sequenced during a study of blood T cells in healthy people across ages. Together with a sample-barcoded 5' primer, a J-beta primer mix was included in a second PCR lasting about 6 to 11 cycles. One entry per CDR3 protein, called by TCRdb with MiXCR from the 5' RACE reads. The data hold under 950,000 distinct CDR3 sequences, with 22% observed a single time. The CDR3 length is 13 residues. V was pared by 0 bases and J by 7 bases, with 9 bases between. In germline, CDR1 is LGHDT, CDR2 YNNKEL (reference sequence). Sample: blood. The V and J genes are TRBV3-1 and TRBJ1-2; no definite D call. This clonotype was obtained from a man between 65 and 85 years old in good health. The CDR3 is CASSQERFRGYTF. CDR3 nucleotides: TGTGCCAGCAGCCAAGAGAGGTTTCGTGGCTACACCTTC.